Given below is one TCR beta chain in context. Its antigen is unknown. This sample was taken from a study of shared clonotypes between healthy human individuals. V lost 0 bases and J 6 bases, leaving 14 bases between the germline ends. The V gene's germline CDR1 is MNHEY and CDR2 SVGAGI. The CDR3 loop spans 15 amino acids. Study-wide results and limits: The study drew on few donors, limiting represented genetic and exposure-history diversity.

The input for sorted-subset replicate PCRs was about 200 ng DNA, approximately 30,000 T cell genomes. Repertoires were generated with immunoSEQ multiplex PCR, while TCRdb's copy carries only in-frame clones and drops some. The sample has just over 2,000,000 clones, roughly 94% seen once. Positive CCR7 selection of CD45RO-negative cells yielded the naive CD8 cells, and terminally differentiated effector memory CD45RA+ cells were excluded. The sample comprised naive CD8+ T cells sorted from blood. This clonotype was sampled from a man aged 18 to 30 in good health. The chain recombines TRBV6-5 with TRBJ1-2; possible D gene TRBD1, 5 bases. The CDR3 region has the DNA TGTGCCAGCAGTTACTCGATCCGGGACCAGGATGGCTACACCTTC. This codes for CASSYSIRDQDGYTF.